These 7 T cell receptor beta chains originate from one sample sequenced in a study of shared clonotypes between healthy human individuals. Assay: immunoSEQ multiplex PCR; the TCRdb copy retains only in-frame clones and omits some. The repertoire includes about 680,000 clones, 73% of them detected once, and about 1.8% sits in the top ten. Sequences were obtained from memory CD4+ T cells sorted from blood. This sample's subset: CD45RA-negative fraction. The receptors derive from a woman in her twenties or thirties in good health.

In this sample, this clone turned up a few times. The CDR3 region is CASSDTGGAFNEQFF. CDR3 DNA: TGTGCCAGCAGTGACACAGGGGGCGCATTTAACGAGCAGTTCTTC. The chain combines TRBV6-4 with TRBJ2-1, with 9 bases aligning to TRBD1. The CDR3 extends over 15 amino acids. The germline V gene has CDR1 MRHNA and CDR2 SNTAGT. The V gene end was trimmed by 2 bases and the J gene end by 10 bases; junction bases not matched to a gene: 9.

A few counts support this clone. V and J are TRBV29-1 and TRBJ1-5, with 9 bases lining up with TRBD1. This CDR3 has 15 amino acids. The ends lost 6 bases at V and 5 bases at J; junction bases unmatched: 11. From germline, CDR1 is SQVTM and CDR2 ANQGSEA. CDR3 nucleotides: TGCAGCGTGGGTACAGGGGGCAATGGGGATCAGCCCCAGCATTTT. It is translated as CSVGTGGNGDQPQHF.

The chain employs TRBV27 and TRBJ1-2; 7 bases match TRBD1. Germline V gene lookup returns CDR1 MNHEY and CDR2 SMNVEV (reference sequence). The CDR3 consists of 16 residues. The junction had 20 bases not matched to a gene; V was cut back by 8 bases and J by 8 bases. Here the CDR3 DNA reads TGTGCCAGCTTCAGTGTAGGGGGCGCTTGGCCGCGGGGCTACACCTTC. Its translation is CASFSVGGAWPRGYTF.

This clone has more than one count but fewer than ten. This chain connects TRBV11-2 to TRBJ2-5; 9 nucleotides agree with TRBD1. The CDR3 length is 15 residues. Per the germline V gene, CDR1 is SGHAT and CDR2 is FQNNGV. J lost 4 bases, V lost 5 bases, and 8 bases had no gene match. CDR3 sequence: CASSAPGQGVETQYF. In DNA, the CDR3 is TGTGCCAGCAGCGCCCCGGGACAGGGAGTAGAGACCCAGTACTTC. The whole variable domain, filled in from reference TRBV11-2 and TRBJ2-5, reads EAGVAQSPRYKIIEKRQSVAFWCNPISGHATLYWYQQILGQGPKLLIQFQNNGVVDDSQLPKDRFSAERLKGVDSTLKIQPAKLEDSAVYLCASSAPGQGVETQYFGPGTRLLVL.

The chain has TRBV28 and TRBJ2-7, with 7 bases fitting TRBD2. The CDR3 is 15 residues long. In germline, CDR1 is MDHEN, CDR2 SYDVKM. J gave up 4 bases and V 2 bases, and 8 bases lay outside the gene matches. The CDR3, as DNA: TGTGCCAGCAGTTTACGGAGCGGGGCACGTTACGAGCAGTACTTC. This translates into CASSLRSGARYEQYF.

The CDR3 spells CASSEVGQGARAKNIQYF. As DNA, the CDR3 is TGTGCCAGCAGTGAAGTAGGCCAGGGGGCCCGGGCCAAAAACATTCAGTACTTC. The chain has TRBV6-1 and TRBJ2-4, with 8 positions matching TRBD1. V trimming: 1 base; J trimming: 1 base; junction bases outside the gene matches: 9. This CDR3 is built from 18 residues. The germline gives CDR1 MNHNS, CDR2 SASEGT.

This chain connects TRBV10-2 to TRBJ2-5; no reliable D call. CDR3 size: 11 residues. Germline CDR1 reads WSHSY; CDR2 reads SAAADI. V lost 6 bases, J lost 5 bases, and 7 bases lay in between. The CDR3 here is CASSDGETQYF. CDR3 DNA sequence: TGCGCCAGCAGCGATGGCGAGACCCAGTACTTC.